This T cell receptor (beta chain) comes out of a study of blood T cells in healthy people across ages. V lost 10 bases and J lost 2, with 7 bases in between. The CDR3 sequence is 11 residues long. PCR was performed a second time for roughly 7 to 11 cycles using a sample-barcoded 5' primer and a J-beta primer mix. MiXCR was run by TCRdb on the 5' RACE reads, yielding one entry per CDR3 protein. The sample holds some 1,000,000 distinct CDR3 sequences, almost 25% seen once. This sample also appeared in a second study, on T cells of mothers and their children.

The clonotype originates from a girl aged 2-15 years in good health. This rearrangement joins TRBV12-3 or TRBV12-4 to TRBJ2-3; D is unclear. Sequencing used blood. The CDR3 loop reads CAIRPTDTQYF. In DNA, the CDR3 is TGTGCCATCCGCCCCACAGATACGCAGTATTTT.